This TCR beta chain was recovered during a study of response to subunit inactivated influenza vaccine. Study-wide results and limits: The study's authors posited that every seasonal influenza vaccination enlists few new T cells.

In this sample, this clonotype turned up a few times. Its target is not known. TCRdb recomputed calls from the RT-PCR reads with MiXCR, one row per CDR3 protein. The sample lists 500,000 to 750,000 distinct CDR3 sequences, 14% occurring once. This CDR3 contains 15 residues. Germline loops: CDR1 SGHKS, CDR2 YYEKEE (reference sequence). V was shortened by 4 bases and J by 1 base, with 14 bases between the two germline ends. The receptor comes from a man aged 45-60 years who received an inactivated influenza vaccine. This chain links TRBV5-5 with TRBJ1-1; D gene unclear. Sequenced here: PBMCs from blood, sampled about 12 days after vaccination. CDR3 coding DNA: TGTGCCAGCAGCCCCGTAAGCGGGTGGAACACTGAAGCTTTCTTT. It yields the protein CASSPVSGWNTEAFF.